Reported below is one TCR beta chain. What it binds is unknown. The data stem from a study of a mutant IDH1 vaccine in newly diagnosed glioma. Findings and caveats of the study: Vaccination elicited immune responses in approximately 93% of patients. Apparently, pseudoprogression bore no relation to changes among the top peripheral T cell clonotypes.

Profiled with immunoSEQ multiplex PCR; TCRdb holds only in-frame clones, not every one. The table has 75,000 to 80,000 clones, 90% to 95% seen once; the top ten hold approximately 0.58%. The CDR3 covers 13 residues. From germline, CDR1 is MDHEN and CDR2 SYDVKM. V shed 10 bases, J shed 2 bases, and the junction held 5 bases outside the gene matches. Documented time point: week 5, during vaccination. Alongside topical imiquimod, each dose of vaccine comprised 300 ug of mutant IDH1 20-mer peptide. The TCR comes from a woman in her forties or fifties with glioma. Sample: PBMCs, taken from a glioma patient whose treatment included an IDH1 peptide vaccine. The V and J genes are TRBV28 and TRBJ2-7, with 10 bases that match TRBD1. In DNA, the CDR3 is TGTGCCACCAGGACAGGGGGTCCCTACGAGCAGTACTTC. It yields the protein CATRTGGPYEQYF.